Listed here is a single T cell receptor beta chain. Its antigen is still unknown. Treatment defined: 15 to 20 received Ad26.COV2.S at low or high dose, single or two shots; about 5 received placebo; per-sample allocation not given. The samples were gathered on day 63 after the first injection of vaccine or placebo. The data belong to a study of Ad26.COV2.S vaccination and SARS-CoV-2 variants. Study at large: Donor was in the COV1001 Ad26.COV2.S trial arm. Participants got Ad26.COV2.S intramuscularly, once or twice 56 days apart. Study-wide results and limits: Greater spike-specific TCR breadth was seen in vaccine recipients than in placebo recipients.

Profiling relied on immunoSEQ multiplex PCR, and the TCRdb table lists in-frame clones only, not all of them. The sample carries approximately 300,000 clones, roughly 86% recorded once. The ends were cut back, 5 bases at V and 0 bases at J, with 16 bases in the middle. Germline CDR1 SGHNT, CDR2 YENEEA. This CDR3 has 17 residues. The chain is built from TRBV11-3 and TRBJ2-2; the D call may be TRBD1 or TRBD2 (6 bases each). The TCR originated in a person aged 18-60 years who received the Ad26.COV2.S COVID-19 vaccine or a placebo. The sample here was peripheral blood, taken in a trial of Ad26.COV2.S vaccine versus placebo. The CDR3 DNA reads TGTGCCAGCAGCCCAGGAGGGGGAAAACCGAACACCGGGGAGCTGTTTTTT. Protein sequence: CASSPGGGKPNTGELFF.